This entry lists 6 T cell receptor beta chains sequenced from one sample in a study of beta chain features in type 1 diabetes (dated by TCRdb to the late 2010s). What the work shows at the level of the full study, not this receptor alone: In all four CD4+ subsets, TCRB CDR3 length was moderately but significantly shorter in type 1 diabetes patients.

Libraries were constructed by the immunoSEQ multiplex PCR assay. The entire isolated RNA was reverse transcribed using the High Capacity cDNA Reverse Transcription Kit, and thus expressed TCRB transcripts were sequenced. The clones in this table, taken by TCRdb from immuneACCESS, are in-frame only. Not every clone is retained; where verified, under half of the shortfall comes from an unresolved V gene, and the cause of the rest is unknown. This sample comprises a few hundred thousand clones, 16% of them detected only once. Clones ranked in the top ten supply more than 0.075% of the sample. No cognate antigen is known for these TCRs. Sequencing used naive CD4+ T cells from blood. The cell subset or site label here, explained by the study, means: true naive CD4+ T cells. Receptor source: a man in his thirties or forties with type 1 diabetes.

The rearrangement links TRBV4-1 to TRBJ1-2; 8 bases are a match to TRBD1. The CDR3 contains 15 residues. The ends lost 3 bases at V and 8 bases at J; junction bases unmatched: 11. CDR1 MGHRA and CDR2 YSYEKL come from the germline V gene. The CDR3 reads CASSHSGQGQEGYTF. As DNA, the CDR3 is TGCGCCAGCAGCCACTCTGGACAGGGACAAGAGGGCTACACCTTC.

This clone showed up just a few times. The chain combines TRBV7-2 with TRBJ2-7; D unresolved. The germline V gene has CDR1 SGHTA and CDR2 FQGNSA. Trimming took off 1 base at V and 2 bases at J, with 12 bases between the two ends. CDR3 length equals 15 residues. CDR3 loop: CASSLDRQVTYEQYF. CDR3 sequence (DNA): TGTGCCAGCAGCTTAGACCGGCAGGTCACCTACGAGCAGTACTTC.

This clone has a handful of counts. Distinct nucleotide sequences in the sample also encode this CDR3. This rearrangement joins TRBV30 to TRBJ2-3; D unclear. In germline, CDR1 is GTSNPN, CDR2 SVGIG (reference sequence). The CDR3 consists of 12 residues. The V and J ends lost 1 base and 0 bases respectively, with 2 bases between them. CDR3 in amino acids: CAWSASTDTQYF. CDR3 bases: TGTGCCTGGAGTGCCAGCACAGATACGCAGTATTTT.

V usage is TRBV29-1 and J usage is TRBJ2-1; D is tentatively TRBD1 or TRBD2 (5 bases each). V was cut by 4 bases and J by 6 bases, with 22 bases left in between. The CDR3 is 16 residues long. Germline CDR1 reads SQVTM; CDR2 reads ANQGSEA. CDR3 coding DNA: TGCAGCGTTGTTTTTTTTGGGGGATCCTCCGGCAATGAGCAGTTCTTC. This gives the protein CSVVFFGGSSGNEQFF.

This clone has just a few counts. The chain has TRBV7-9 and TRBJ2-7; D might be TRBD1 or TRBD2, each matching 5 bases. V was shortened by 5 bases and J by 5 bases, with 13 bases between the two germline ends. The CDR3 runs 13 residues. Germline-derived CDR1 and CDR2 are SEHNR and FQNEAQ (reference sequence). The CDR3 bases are TGTGCCAGCAGCCCAGGGACGAACCACGAGCAGTACTTC. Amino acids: CASSPGTNHEQYF.

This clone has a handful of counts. Written as DNA, the CDR3 is TGTGCCAGCAGCCCGACCCAGAGCTCCTACAATGAGCAGTTCTTC. It is translated as CASSPTQSSYNEQFF. This chain links TRBV7-3 with TRBJ2-1; D remains unclear. The germline V gene has CDR1 SGHTA and CDR2 FQGTGA. This CDR3 is 15 amino acids long. The V end lost 5 bases, the J end lost 0 bases, and 11 bases lay between the germline ends.